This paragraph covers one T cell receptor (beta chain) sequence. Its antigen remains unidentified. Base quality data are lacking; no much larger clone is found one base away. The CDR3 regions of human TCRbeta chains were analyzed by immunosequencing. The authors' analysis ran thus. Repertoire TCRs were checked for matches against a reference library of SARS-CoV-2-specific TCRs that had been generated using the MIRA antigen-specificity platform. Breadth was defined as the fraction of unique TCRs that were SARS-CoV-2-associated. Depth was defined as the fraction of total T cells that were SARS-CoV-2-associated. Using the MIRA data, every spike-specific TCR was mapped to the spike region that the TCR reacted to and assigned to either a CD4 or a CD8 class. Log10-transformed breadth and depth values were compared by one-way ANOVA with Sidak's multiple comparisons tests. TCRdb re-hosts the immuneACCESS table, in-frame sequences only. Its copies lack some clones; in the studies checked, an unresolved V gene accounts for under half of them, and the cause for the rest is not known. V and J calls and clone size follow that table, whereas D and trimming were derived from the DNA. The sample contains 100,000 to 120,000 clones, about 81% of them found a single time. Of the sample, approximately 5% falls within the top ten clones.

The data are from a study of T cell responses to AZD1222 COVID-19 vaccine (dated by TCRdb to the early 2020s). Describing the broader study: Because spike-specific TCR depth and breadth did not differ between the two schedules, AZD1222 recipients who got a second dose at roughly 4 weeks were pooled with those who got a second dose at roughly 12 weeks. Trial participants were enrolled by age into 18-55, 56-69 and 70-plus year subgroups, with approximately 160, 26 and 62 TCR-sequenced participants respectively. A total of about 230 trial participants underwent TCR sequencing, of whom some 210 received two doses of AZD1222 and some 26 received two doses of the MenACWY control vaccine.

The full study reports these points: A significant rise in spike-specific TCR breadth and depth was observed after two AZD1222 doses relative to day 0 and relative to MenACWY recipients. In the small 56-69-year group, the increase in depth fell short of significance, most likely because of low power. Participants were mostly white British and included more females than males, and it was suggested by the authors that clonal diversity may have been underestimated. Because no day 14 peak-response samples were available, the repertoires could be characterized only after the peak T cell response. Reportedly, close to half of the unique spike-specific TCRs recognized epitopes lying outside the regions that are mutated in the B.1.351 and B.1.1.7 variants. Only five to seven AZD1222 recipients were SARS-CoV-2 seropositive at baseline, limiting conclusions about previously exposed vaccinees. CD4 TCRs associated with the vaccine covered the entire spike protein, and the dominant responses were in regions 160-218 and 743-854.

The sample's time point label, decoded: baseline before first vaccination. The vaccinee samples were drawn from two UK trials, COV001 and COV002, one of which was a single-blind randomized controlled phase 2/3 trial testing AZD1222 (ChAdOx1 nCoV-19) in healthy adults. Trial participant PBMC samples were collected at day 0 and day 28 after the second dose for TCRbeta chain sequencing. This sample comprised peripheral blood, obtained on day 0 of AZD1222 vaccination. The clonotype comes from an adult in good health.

The CDR3 is CASKGTGNSYGYTF. The DNA reads TGTGCCAGCAAAGGGACGGGGAACAGCTATGGCTACACCTTC. The rearranged segments are TRBV27 and TRBJ1-2; TRBD1 might be the D gene, on 5 matching bases. There are 14 amino acids in the CDR3, from cysteine to phenylalanine inclusive. Left in the record is the CDR3 DNA by itself, 42 bases read in frame from the first base. CDR1 and CDR2 were assigned from the germline V gene (reference sequence) as MNHEY and SMNVEV. The V end loses 7 bases and the J end loses 4 bases, and a stretch of 16 bases separates them.